This TCR beta chain appears in the sequencing data of a study of blood T cell repertoires in COVID-19. Individuals drawn from under 30 US areas were roughly 18 to 95 years old. Germline V gene data show CDR1 as PRHDT and CDR2 as FYEKMQ (reference sequence). V dropped 5 bases and J dropped 3; count of bases not matched to a gene: 1. This CDR3 is built from 12 residues. In the study's own analysis: Nucleated cell number was recorded as an estimate derived from reference gene primer amplification. Here immunoSEQ multiplex PCR was the method, and the copy in TCRdb shows in-frame clones only, minus some. The V and J calls and clone size come from that table; D and trimming were worked out from the DNA. The table shows approximately 140,000 clones, with about four fifths occurring only once.

This sequence was found in a man in his forties or fifties with acute COVID-19. The V call is TRBV13, the J call TRBJ2-7, with 7 bases lining up with TRBD1. Sequenced sample: PBMCs or T cells enriched from blood (not recorded which). The CDR3 nucleotides read TGTGCCAGCAGCCGGGACAGCTACGAGCAGTACTTC. Its translation is CASSRDSYEQYF.